These 21 T cell receptor beta chains were all obtained from the same sample, sequenced in a study of blood T cells in healthy people across ages. Primers used in a second PCR of roughly 6 to 11 cycles were a sample-barcoded 5' primer and a J-beta primer mix. MiXCR was run by TCRdb on the 5' RACE reads, yielding one entry per CDR3 protein. Here the sample spans about 1 million distinct CDR3 sequences, 40% to 45% being singletons. The sequencing input was blood. The receptors were sampled from a woman aged 55-75 years in good health.

This clonotype has just a few counts. The chain combines TRBV27 with TRBJ2-5; tentative D call: TRBD1 (6 bases). This CDR3 has 16 residues. With 3 bases removed from V and 2 bases from J, the gap between germline ends came to 16 bases. In germline, CDR1 is MNHEY, CDR2 SMNVEV (reference sequence). CDR3 protein: CASSFSTQRGQETQYF. DNA of the CDR3: TGTGCCAGCAGTTTTTCGACCCAAAGGGGGCAAGAGACCCAGTACTTC.

This chain connects TRBV3-1 to TRBJ2-4, with 10 bases aligning to TRBD2. CDR3 size: 16 residues. Germline V gives CDR1 LGHDT, CDR2 YNNKEL (reference sequence). V was pared by 4 bases and J by 0 bases, with 3 bases of the junction left unmatched. The CDR3 sequence is CASSPGTSEAKNIQYF. As DNA, the CDR3 is TGTGCCAGCAGCCCTGGGACTAGCGAAGCCAAAAACATTCAGTACTTC.

Concerning this clonotype itself: One end of the junction does not line up with germline, which may come from a read error. The chain links TRBV7-6 to TRBJ2-5, with TRBD2 identical over 8 bases. The CDR3 totals 16 residues. Germline V gives CDR1 SGHVS, CDR2 FNYEAQ. The CDR3 nucleotides read TGTGCTAGCAGCTTAAGTGCGGGAGGTAGGGCAGAGACCCAGTACTTC. This codes for CASSLSAGGRAETQYF. Together with reference TRBV7-6 and TRBJ2-5, the CDR3 gives the full variable domain: GAGVSQSPRYKVTKRGQDVALRCDPISGHVSLYWYRQALGQGPEFLTYFNYEAQQDKSGLPNDRFSAERPEGSISTLTIQRTEQRDSAMYRCASSLSAGGRAETQYFGPGTRLLVL.

This clonotype was detected a few times. The chain is built from TRBV3-1 and TRBJ1-4, with D possibly being TRBD1 (6 bases). Trimming removed 0 bases at V and 10 bases at J, with 15 bases between. This CDR3 is built from 15 residues. Germline V gene lookup returns CDR1 LGHDT and CDR2 YNNKEL (reference sequence). The CDR3 coding sequence is TGTGCCAGCAGCCAAGAGGGACAAGGTTATGGAAAACTGTTTTTT. Its protein product is CASSQEGQGYGKLFF.

The V gene is TRBV28, the J gene TRBJ2-1, with 13 bases aligning to TRBD2. V was clipped by 5 bases and J by 0 bases; unmatched bases: 4. This CDR3 contains 17 residues. Germline V gene data show CDR1 as MDHEN and CDR2 as SYDVKM. CDR3 protein: CASSGWTSGSSYNEQFF. The DNA of the CDR3 is TGTGCCAGCAGTGGATGGACTAGCGGGAGCTCCTACAATGAGCAGTTCTTC.

This clonotype occurred a few times. The rearrangement links TRBV20-1 to TRBJ1-5, with a weak D call TRBD1 (6 bases). Germline-derived CDR1 and CDR2 are DFQATT and SNEGSKA (reference sequence). CDR3 length: 15 amino acids. The CDR3 sequence: CIEGGKVLGNQPQHF. The CDR3 DNA follows: TGCATCGAAGGGGGAAAGGTACTGGGCAATCAGCCCCAGCATTTT.

With regard to this clonotype: This clone may be a read error of a much larger clone one base away. The chain combines TRBV29-1 with TRBJ2-5; 10 bases line up with TRBD2. CDR1 is SQVTM, CDR2 ANQGSEA, per germline. The ends lost 7 bases at V and 7 bases at J; junction bases unmatched: 6. There are 12 residues in the CDR3. CDR3 coding DNA: TGCAGCGCTATAGCGGGAGGCGGGACCCAGTACTTC. This encodes CSAIAGGGTQYF. The whole variable domain, filled in from reference TRBV29-1 and TRBJ2-5, reads SAVISQKPSRDICQRGTSLTIQCQVDSQVTMMFWYRQQPGQSLTLIATANQGSEATYESGFVIDKFPISRPNLTFSTLTVSNMSPEDSSIYLCSAIAGGGTQYFGPGTRLLVL.

The chain combines TRBV2 with TRBJ1-6; weak D call: TRBD1 (5 bases). This CDR3 region has 15 residues. Germline loops: CDR1 SNHLY, CDR2 FYNNEI. Deletions cut 2 bases from V and 2 bases from J, with 7 bases between. The CDR3 region is CASSERGTYNSPLHF. Written as DNA, the CDR3 is TGTGCCAGCAGTGAACGGGGGACCTATAATTCACCCCTCCACTTT.

The rearrangement links TRBV6-1 to TRBJ1-1; the D gene is possibly TRBD1 (6 bases). The CDR3 totals 12 residues. Between the trimmed V and J ends, which lost 10 bases and 7 bases, there was a span of 16 bases. Germline V CDR1 and CDR2: MNHNS, SASEGT. This chain's CDR3 is CATQLGALEAFF. CDR3 sequence (DNA): TGTGCCACACAACTGGGGGCCCTTGAAGCTTTCTTT.

This clonotype was found a few times. J is TRBJ2-1 and V is TRBV2; 8 nucleotides match TRBD1. The CDR3 is made up of 13 amino acids. The J segment lost 8 bases and the V segment lost 7 bases, leaving 7 bases of the junction unmatched. Looked up from germline, CDR1 is SNHLY and CDR2 is FYNNEI. CDR3 in amino acids: CASTGGLPDEQFF. In nucleotides, the CDR3 is TGTGCCAGCACAGGGGGCTTACCGGATGAGCAGTTCTTC. The full variable domain, completed using reference TRBV2 and TRBJ2-1, is EPEVTQTPSHQVTQMGQEVILRCVPISNHLYFYWYRQILGQKVEFLVSFYNNEISEKSEIFDDQFSVERPDGSNFTLKIRSTKLEDSAMYFCASTGGLPDEQFFGPGTRLTVL.

The chain joins TRBV20-1 to TRBJ2-1, with 8 bases matching TRBD1. The germline CDR1 and CDR2 sequences are DFQATT and SNEGSKA (reference sequence). The V segment lost 5 bases and the J segment 6 bases; nucleotides outside the gene matches: 18. The CDR3 consists of 17 residues. CDR3 residues: CSAGGQGATGDPNEQFF. The CDR3 nucleotides read TGCAGTGCTGGGGGGCAGGGGGCCACGGGGGACCCCAATGAGCAGTTCTTC.

The chain joins TRBV15 to TRBJ2-1; TRBD2 matches 13 bases. Germline CDR1 and CDR2: LNHNV and YYDKDF (reference sequence). The CDR3 extends over 17 amino acids. Losses at the gene ends were 2 bases for V and 6 bases for J; bases not matched to a gene: 7. CDR3 amino acids: CATSRLPTSGRANEQFF. As DNA, the CDR3 is TGTGCCACCAGCAGATTACCAACTAGCGGGAGGGCCAATGAGCAGTTCTTC.

The gene calls are TRBV2 and TRBJ1-5; no clear D gene. V gave up 3 bases and J gave up 7 bases, with 10 bases separating them. The CDR3 totals 13 residues. CDR1 is SNHLY, CDR2 FYNNEI, per germline. The CDR3 region has the DNA TGTGCCAGCAGTGATGAGGGTGAGCAGCCCCAGCATTTT. Residues: CASSDEGEQPQHF.

The rearrangement links TRBV6-2 or TRBV6-3 to TRBJ2-1; 7 bases match TRBD2. Germline V CDR1 and CDR2: MNHEY, SVGEGT. This CDR3 contains 16 residues. Trimming cost V 0 bases and J 8 bases; bases outside gene matches: 10. The CDR3 DNA reads as TGTGCCAGCAGTTACTCGCGGCGGGAGAGAATAGATGAGCAGTTCTTC. Protein: CASSYSRRERIDEQFF.

This chain links TRBV5-4 with TRBJ1-2; no clear D. V was trimmed by 5 bases and J by 6 bases, leaving 11 bases between them. The CDR3 spans 12 residues. Germline V lookup: CDR1 SGHNT, CDR2 YYREEE (reference sequence). The CDR3 spells CASRQTDHGYTF. Here the CDR3 DNA reads TGTGCCAGCAGACAAACAGACCATGGCTACACCTTC.

There are a few counts of this clonotype. This chain links TRBV6-5 with TRBJ2-5; D is possibly TRBD2 (7 bases). The J call is doubtful: the DNA matches TRBJ2-7 better. The CDR3 spans 15 residues. Germline V gene lookup returns CDR1 MNHEY and CDR2 SVGAGI. The CDR3 sequence: CASRPLAGAPIEQYF. The CDR3 DNA is TGTGCCAGCAGGCCTCTTGCGGGGGCCCCCATCGAGCAGTACTTC.

The chain uses TRBV20-1 and TRBJ1-2; 8 nucleotides agree with TRBD1. The trim removed 5 bases at V and 3 bases at J, leaving 2 bases unmatched. This CDR3 region has 12 residues. Germline V gene lookup returns CDR1 DFQATT and CDR2 SNEGSKA (reference sequence). CDR3 coding DNA: TGCAGTGCTGAGACAGGGGACTATGGCTACACCTTC. It is translated as CSAETGDYGYTF.

The V gene is TRBV29-1, the J gene TRBJ2-1; a weak D match, TRBD1 (6 bases). This CDR3 has 14 residues. Per the germline V gene, CDR1 is SQVTM and CDR2 is ANQGSEA. With 7 bases removed from V and 7 bases from J, the gap between germline ends came to 20 bases. The CDR3 here is CSATGIMSGNEQFF. Here the CDR3 DNA reads TGCAGCGCTACAGGGATCATGTCGGGGAATGAGCAGTTCTTC.

This clonotype appeared many times. V gene TRBV20-1 combines with J gene TRBJ2-7, with D possibly called TRBD1 or TRBD2 (5 bases each). CDR1 and CDR2 from the germline V gene are DFQATT and SNEGSKA (reference sequence). Trimming shortened V by 3 bases and J by 2 bases, and 17 bases separated the two germline ends. CDR3 length: 15 residues. For the CDR3, the DNA is TGCAGTGCTAGCCCTCCGGGGACGAGGGCCTACGAGCAGTACTTC. This codes for CSASPPGTRAYEQYF.

The rearrangement uses TRBV28 and TRBJ2-2; 9 nucleotides match TRBD1. The V gene's germline CDR1 is MDHEN and CDR2 SYDVKM. This CDR3 comprises 16 residues. Trimming removed 4 bases from V and 0 bases from J; junction bases left unmatched: 3. This CDR3 reads CASSSTGGANTGELFF. CDR3 coding DNA: TGTGCCAGCAGTTCCACAGGGGGCGCGAACACCGGGGAGCTGTTTTTT.

The chain combines TRBV20-1 with TRBJ2-1, with D perhaps TRBD2 (6 bases). V lost 3 bases and J 4 bases, leaving 19 bases between the germline ends. The CDR3 spans 16 residues. CDR1 and CDR2 from the germline V gene are DFQATT and SNEGSKA (reference sequence). The CDR3 coding sequence is TGCAGTGCTAGCATAAGTAGAGCGGGCCCTTACAATGAGCAGTTCTTC. Amino acid sequence: CSASISRAGPYNEQFF.